A selection of T cell receptor beta chains follows, all from one sample in a study of shared clonotypes between healthy human individuals. Sequenced by immunoSEQ multiplex PCR; TCRdb stores in-frame clones only, minus some. The sample records 2 million to 2.5 million clones, over 90% being singletons. Sequenced sample: naive CD4+ T cells from PBMCs. The receptor source for this set is a man in his late teens or twenties in good health. Some clones in this sample may be carry-over from other donors' samples. The CDR3 runs from the conserved cysteine through the conserved F or W. A D gene is named only where the DNA matches it firmly. Rows may omit the clone size; those that give it use once, few, many or a size class.

clone size: NA
V gene: TRBV7-3
D gene: NA
J gene: TRBJ2-7
CDR3 DNA: TGTGCCAGCAGCTTAGCCGGGATCAGATACGAGCAGTACTTC
CDR3 protein: CASSLAGIRYEQYF

clone size: NA
V gene: TRBV18
D gene: TRBD1
J gene: TRBJ1-1
CDR3 DNA: TGTGCCAGCTCACGCTTGGACAGGGGGGAAGCTTTCTTT
CDR3 protein: CASSRLDRGEAFF

clone size: NA
V gene: TRBV2
D gene: NA
J gene: TRBJ1-2
CDR3 DNA: TGTGCCAGCAGTGAAGGGCTTGGGAGGGGCCCTGGTCATGGCTACACCTTC
CDR3 protein: CASSEGLGRGPGHGYTF

clone size: NA
V gene: TRBV7-9
D gene: NA
J gene: TRBJ2-7
CDR3 DNA: TGTGCCAGCAATAGCGGCCCGGTCGAGCAGTACTTC
CDR3 protein: CASNSGPVEQYF

clone size: NA
V gene: TRBV7-2
D gene: NA
J gene: TRBJ2-1
CDR3 DNA: TGTGCCAGCAGCTTAGGGGCGGTCTCCTACAATGAGCAGTTCTTC
CDR3 protein: CASSLGAVSYNEQFF

clone size: once
V gene: TRBV4-2
D gene: TRBD2
J gene: TRBJ2-1
CDR3 DNA: TGTGCCAGCAGCCCCGGGGGGTCCTACAATGAGCAGTTCTTC
CDR3 protein: CASSPGGSYNEQFF

clone size: NA
V gene: TRBV5-4
D gene: NA
J gene: TRBJ1-5
CDR3 DNA: TGTGCCAGCAGCTTGGGAGGCTCTGGCAATCAGCCCCAGCATTTT
CDR3 protein: CASSLGGSGNQPQHF

clone size: once
V gene: TRBV11-2
D gene: TRBD1
J gene: TRBJ1-2
CDR3 DNA: TGTGCCAGCAGCTTAGAGTCGACAGGGGGTCACTATGGCTACACCTTC
CDR3 protein: CASSLESTGGHYGYTF

clone size: NA
V gene: TRBV4-2
D gene: NA
J gene: TRBJ2-3
CDR3 DNA: TGTGCCAGCAGCCAGGTAGCTTCGACGAAGGGAGATACGCAGTATTTT
CDR3 protein: CASSQVASTKGDTQYF

clone size: NA
V gene: TRBV19
D gene: TRBD1
J gene: TRBJ2-7
CDR3 DNA: TGTGCCAGTAGTACCCCAGGGGGCGTCTACGAGCAGTACTTC
CDR3 protein: CASSTPGGVYEQYF

clone size: NA
V gene: TRBV28
D gene: NA
J gene: TRBJ1-4
CDR3 DNA: TGTGCCAGCAGTTTAAACAGGGAAGAACTGTTTTTT
CDR3 protein: CASSLNREELFF

clone size: NA
V gene: TRBV5-4
D gene: NA
J gene: TRBJ2-5
CDR3 DNA: TGTGCCAGCAGCCGCAACAGGGAGACCCAGTACTTC
CDR3 protein: CASSRNRETQYF

clone size: NA
V gene: TRBV9
D gene: TRBD2
J gene: TRBJ2-7
CDR3 DNA: TGTGCCAGCAGCGTAGAGGGACTAGCGGAAGGCGAGCAGTACTTC
CDR3 protein: CASSVEGLAEGEQYF

clone size: NA
V gene: TRBV10-3
D gene: TRBD1
J gene: TRBJ2-5
CDR3 DNA: TGTGCCACCTGGGACAGTTTAGAGACCCAGTACTTC
CDR3 protein: CATWDSLETQYF

clone size: NA
V gene: TRBV5-6
D gene: TRBD2
J gene: TRBJ2-1
CDR3 DNA: TGTGCCAGCAGCTTACTAGCGAGCCGGCCGGGATGGCAGTTCTTC
CDR3 protein: CASSLLASRPGWQFF

clone size: once
V gene: TRBV7-9
D gene: TRBD2
J gene: TRBJ2-1
CDR3 DNA: TGTGCCAGCAGCTTGTCTAGCGGGAGTCATGAGCAGTTCTTC
CDR3 protein: CASSLSSGSHEQFF

clone size: NA
V gene: TRBV28
D gene: NA
J gene: TRBJ1-1
CDR3 DNA: TGTGCCAGCAGTTTCGGAAGGGTTGAAGCTTTCTTT
CDR3 protein: CASSFGRVEAFF

clone size: NA
V gene: TRBV6-4
D gene: NA
J gene: TRBJ1-4
CDR3 DNA: TGTGCCAGCAGTGTGGGGCGTGTTGAAAAACTGTTTTTT
CDR3 protein: CASSVGRVEKLFF

clone size: NA
V gene: TRBV7-9
D gene: NA
J gene: TRBJ1-4
CDR3 DNA: TGTGCCAGCAGCTTAGGAAAGCTTCGAGAAAAACTGTTTTTT
CDR3 protein: CASSLGKLREKLFF

clone size: NA
V gene: TRBV10-3
D gene: TRBD1
J gene: TRBJ1-6
CDR3 DNA: TGTGCCGCCAGGACAGGGGCTCAGAATTCACCCCTCCACTTT
CDR3 protein: CAARTGAQNSPLHF

clone size: NA
V gene: TRBV28
D gene: NA
J gene: TRBJ2-3
CDR3 DNA: TGTGCCAGCAGTTTTATAAATACGCAGTATTTT
CDR3 protein: CASSFINTQYF

clone size: NA
V gene: TRBV29-1
D gene: NA
J gene: TRBJ2-2
CDR3 DNA: TGCAGCGCTACAAGACGGAGCACCGGGGAGCTGTTTTTT
CDR3 protein: CSATRRSTGELFF